These T cell receptor beta chains were read from a single sample in a study of CD8+ T cells in alopecia areata. Produced via immunoSEQ multiplex PCR; TCRdb's table is partial and in-frame only. The sample carries approximately 180,000 clones, 50% to 60% recorded once. The sample consisted of CD4+ T cells sorted from blood, taken at week 0. These receptors were taken from a human donor with alopecia areata. Each CDR3 is given with its conserved first and last residue. A D gene is named only where the DNA matches it firmly. Not all rows give a size; the values are once, few, many and, for expanded clones, a class.

j_gene | d_gene | v_gene | abundance | CDR3nt | CDR3aa
TRBJ2-1 | TRBD2 | TRBV30 | few | TGTGCCTGGAGTAAGGGACTAGCCGGGGATGAGCAGTTCTTC | CAWSKGLAGDEQFF
TRBJ1-1 | - | TRBV7-2 | - | TGTGCCAGCAGCTTAGGGGCAGGGCACACTGAAGCTTTCTTT | CASSLGAGHTEAFF
TRBJ2-3 | - | TRBV5-6 | once | TGTGCCAGCAGCTTGGTCAGGGGCACAGATACGCAGTATTTT | CASSLVRGTDTQYF
TRBJ2-1 | - | TRBV25-1 | - | TGTGCCAGCAGTGAATCTAGGGGGAAATTCGATGAGCAGTTCTTC | CASSESRGKFDEQFF
TRBJ2-5 | - | TRBV27 | - | TGTGCCAGCAGTTTGGAAGGACGGGAGACCCAGTACTTC | CASSLEGRETQYF
TRBJ2-7 | - | TRBV19 | - | TGTGCCACCGCCGGGACGGGCACCTACGAGCAGTACTTC | CATAGTGTYEQYF
TRBJ1-6 | - | TRBV10-3 | - | TGTGCCACCTGGACAGAGGGGAATTCACCCCTCCACTTT | CATWTEGNSPLHF
TRBJ1-1 | - | TRBV29-1 | few | TGCAGCGTCGAGGGACGAATGAACACTGAAGCTTTCTTT | CSVEGRMNTEAFF
TRBJ1-2 | TRBD1 | TRBV25-1 | once | TGTGCCAGCAGTGAATACGACAGGGCGTATGGCTACACCTTC | CASSEYDRAYGYTF
TRBJ2-7 | - | TRBV18 | once | TGTGCCAGCTCACCCCGGGACACTACCGGGAAGGAGCAGTACTTC | CASSPRDTTGKEQYF
TRBJ2-6 | TRBD1 | TRBV5-1 | few | TGCGCCAGCAGCACTGCAGGGGGCGCCGTCGCTGGGGCCAACGTCCTGACTTTC | CASSTAGGAVAGANVLTF
TRBJ1-4 | TRBD1 | TRBV4-2 | few | TGTGCCAGCAGCTTGACCGGACAGGGTACGAATGAAAAACTGTTTTTT | CASSLTGQGTNEKLFF
TRBJ1-1 | - | TRBV29-1 | few | TGCAGCGTGGGGGATTACTCCGGAGCTTTCTTT | CSVGDYSGAFF
TRBJ1-2 | - | TRBV5-4 | - | TGTGCCAGCAGCTTGGTGGGCCAGACTAACTATGGCTACACCTTC | CASSLVGQTNYGYTF
TRBJ2-3 | TRBD2 | TRBV4-1 | once | TGCGCCAGCAGCCAAGATCCGGCGGGGGGGCTCATGGATACGCAGTATTTT | CASSQDPAGGLMDTQYF
TRBJ1-1 | - | TRBV11-2 | many | TGTGCCAGCAGCTTAGATCGGTATCGGAACACTGAAGCTTTCTTT | CASSLDRYRNTEAFF
TRBJ2-7 | - | TRBV5-1 | - | TGCGCCAGCAGCTATCAGGGACTGGGCCTCGACGAGCAGTACTTC | CASSYQGLGLDEQYF
TRBJ1-2 | - | TRBV28 | - | TGTGCCAGCAGTTTAGGTGCAGGGAGCTATGGCTACACCTTC | CASSLGAGSYGYTF
TRBJ2-6 | TRBD1 | TRBV10-3 | - | TGTGCCACCCGGACAGGGAGATCTGGGGCCAACGTCCTGACTTTC | CATRTGRSGANVLTF
TRBJ1-2 | - | TRBV5-1 | - | TGCGCCAGCAGCAGCGACGGGGGAGCTAACTATGGCTACACCTTC | CASSSDGGANYGYTF
TRBJ2-7 | TRBD1 | TRBV4-2 | - | TGTGCCAGCAGCCCCACGGGGACAGGAGGATACGAGCAGTACTTC | CASSPTGTGGYEQYF
TRBJ1-2 | - | TRBV27 | once | TGTGCCAGCAGTTTAAGACAGGCGGGTGGCTACACCTTC | CASSLRQAGGYTF
TRBJ2-7 | - | TRBV6-5 | - | TGTGCCAGCAGCCCCTATGGGGGGCCCTACGAGCAGTACTTC | CASSPYGGPYEQYF
TRBJ2-2 | TRBD2 | TRBV4-2 | - | TGTGCCAGCAGCCAAGCAATCTCGGGGGGGCCCATCGGGGAGCTGTTTTTT | CASSQAISGGPIGELFF
TRBJ2-7 | TRBD1 | TRBV19 | - | TGTGCCAGTCCCCGACAGGGGAACTACGAGCAGTACTTC | CASPRQGNYEQYF
TRBJ1-1 | - | TRBV29-1 | - | TGCAGCGTGTGTATAATGGGGACTGAAGCTTTCTTT | CSVCIMGTEAFF
TRBJ2-7 | - | TRBV30 | - | TGTGCCTGGAGTGTAGGAAGGCTCTACGGGCCCGAGCAGTACTTC | CAWSVGRLYGPEQYF
TRBJ1-1 | - | TRBV29-1 | - | TGCAGCGTTGCAAAATACCTAAGTGTTACTGAAGCTTTCTTT | CSVAKYLSVTEAFF
TRBJ1-6 | - | TRBV7-6 | - | TGTGCCAGCAGCAAAAGGGGTCACAATTCACCCCTCCACTTT | CASSKRGHNSPLHF
TRBJ2-7 | TRBD1 | TRBV6-5 | - | TGTGCCAGCAGTTACTCTCGCCAGGGGGCCTACGAGCAGTACTTC | CASSYSRQGAYEQYF
TRBJ2-5 | TRBD1 | TRBV7-2 | - | TGTGCCAGCAGCTTTCAGACCGGGACAGGGAGGGGGACCCAGTACTTC | CASSFQTGTGRGTQYF
TRBJ1-2 | - | TRBV29-1 | - | TGCAGCGTTTCTGGGGGGCAAAGATATGGCTACACCTTC | CSVSGGQRYGYTF
TRBJ2-1 | TRBD1 | TRBV25-1 | - | TGTGCCAGCAGTGAGAGGGCAGGGGGCGGACTGAATGAGCAGTTCTTC | CASSERAGGGLNEQFF
TRBJ1-4 | - | TRBV29-1 | - | TGCAGCGTTGTGTTAGGGGGTGAAAAACTGTTTTTT | CSVVLGGEKLFF
TRBJ2-5 | - | TRBV30 | - | TGTGCCTGGAGTGTATCCCCAGAGACCCAGTACTTC | CAWSVSPETQYF
TRBJ1-1 | TRBD1 | TRBV30 | - | TGTGCCTGTCCCGCGACAGGGCGGGGACTGAACACTGAAGCTTTCTTT | CACPATGRGLNTEAFF
TRBJ2-3 | TRBD1 | TRBV5-1 | - | TGCGCCAGCAGCTTGCAGGGGGTAATCACAGATACGCAGTATTTT | CASSLQGVITDTQYF
TRBJ1-6 | - | TRBV6-1 | - | TGTGCCAGCAGTGAAACGCAGCCTGGGTCACCCCTCCACTTT | CASSETQPGSPLHF
TRBJ2-5 | TRBD1 | TRBV29-1 | few | TGCAGCGTTGTAAGGACAGGGAAAGAGACCCAGTACTTC | CSVVRTGKETQYF
TRBJ1-5 | - | TRBV27 | - | TGTGCCAGCAGTTTAGGGCCCGGACTTAGCAATCAGCCCCAGCATTTT | CASSLGPGLSNQPQHF